The 24 T cell receptor beta chains given below trace back to one sample, sequenced in a study of T cell responses to AZD1222 COVID-19 vaccine. Method: immunoSEQ multiplex PCR; TCRdb's copy keeps in-frame clones and lacks some. The data contain 100,000 to 150,000 clones, roughly 86% of them singletons. The sequenced sample was peripheral blood, obtained on day 0 of AZD1222 vaccination. These receptors were obtained from an adult in good health.

V gene TRBV9 combines with J gene TRBJ2-1, with 7 bases that match TRBD2. Germline V gene sequence: CDR1 SGDLS, CDR2 YYNGEE. The CDR3 is made up of 13 amino acids. Trimming cost V 3 bases and J 8 bases; bases outside gene matches: 5. In DNA form, the CDR3 reads TGTGCCAGCAGCGCGGGACTACTGGATGAGCAGTTCTTC. Translated, it gives CASSAGLLDEQFF.

The rearrangement joins TRBV6-6 to TRBJ2-7, with 9 positions matching TRBD1. V shed 6 bases, J shed 0 bases, and the junction held 6 bases outside the gene matches. The germline CDR1 and CDR2 sequences are MNHNY and SVGAGI (reference sequence). This CDR3 has 15 residues. The CDR3, as DNA: TGTGCCAGCAGCCCCACGACAGGGGGCTCCTACGAGCAGTACTTC. It encodes CASSPTTGGSYEQYF.

The genes are TRBV29-1 and TRBJ2-2; 8 positions agree with TRBD2. The CDR3 length is 13 residues. The germline CDR1 and CDR2 sequences are SQVTM and ANQGSEA. J was trimmed by 5 bases and V by 6 bases; bases with no gene match: 5. DNA for the CDR3: TGCAGCGTCGCTCGGGGGGGAACCGGGGAGCTGTTTTTT. Its protein product is CSVARGGTGELFF.

CDR3 region: CASSQETIVSDSGNTIYF. The CDR3 DNA follows: TGTGCCAGCAGCCAAGAAACCATAGTGTCGGACTCTGGAAACACCATATATTTT. This chain connects TRBV4-2 to TRBJ1-3; no definite D call. V lost 0 bases and J lost 0, with 15 bases in between. The CDR3 totals 18 residues. CDR1 is LGHNA and CDR2 is YNFKEQ in the germline V gene.

This clone showed up just once. The chain uses TRBV19 and TRBJ1-1; weak D call: TRBD1 (6 bases). The CDR3 length is 15 residues. Per germline, CDR1 LNHDA and CDR2 SQIVND (reference sequence). Trimming took 2 bases from V and 1 from J, leaving 11 bases between them. The CDR3 is CASSITGTENTEAFF. The CDR3 coding sequence is TGTGCCAGTAGTATAACAGGGACCGAGAACACTGAAGCTTTCTTT.

V and J are TRBV6-5 and TRBJ1-6; TRBD1 agrees at 9 bases. V gave up 6 bases and J gave up 10 bases; unmatched junction bases: 10. Germline CDR1 is MNHEY and CDR2 is SVGAGI. This CDR3 spans 15 amino acids. In DNA form, the CDR3 reads TGTGCCAGCAGCGTAACCGGGACAGGGCAATCACCCCTCCACTTT. Its translation: CASSVTGTGQSPLHF.

This clone appeared a single time. The chain recombines TRBV5-4 with TRBJ2-7, with D possibly TRBD2 on 6 matching bases. V gave up 0 bases and J gave up 2 bases, with 9 bases separating them. The CDR3 runs 14 residues. Germline V gene sequence: CDR1 SGHNT, CDR2 YYREEE (reference sequence). CDR3 DNA sequence: TGTGCCAGCAGCTTGGTTGGGGGGACCTACGAGCAGTACTTC. Translation: CASSLVGGTYEQYF.

The rearrangement uses TRBV5-1 and TRBJ2-3, with 12 bases fitting TRBD2. Germline V CDR1 and CDR2: SGHRS, YFSETQ. Losses at the gene ends were 5 bases for V and 8 bases for J; bases not matched to a gene: 6. The CDR3 consists of 14 residues. The CDR3 DNA reads TGCGCCAGCAGACGGACTAGCGGGGAGCCTACGCAGTATTTT. Its protein is CASRRTSGEPTQYF.

This clone was detected once. The chain recombines TRBV5-1 with TRBJ2-1; D remains unclear. V was trimmed by 3 bases and J by 2 bases, leaving 15 bases between them. The CDR3 totals 16 residues. The V gene's germline CDR1 is SGHRS and CDR2 YFSETQ. CDR3 DNA: TGCGCCAGCAGCTCATCAGCGAACCCCACCTACAATGAGCAGTTCTTC. Protein product: CASSSSANPTYNEQFF.

This sequence joins TRBV6-1 and TRBJ2-1, with TRBD2 identical over 8 bases. The CDR3 covers 18 residues. J lost 2 bases, V lost 4 bases, and 13 bases had no gene match. The germline gives CDR1 MNHNS, CDR2 SASEGT. The CDR3 sequence is CASSAASGPTRPYNEQFF. In nucleotides, the CDR3 is TGTGCCAGCAGTGCGGCTAGCGGGCCAACCCGACCCTACAATGAGCAGTTCTTC.

This rearrangement joins TRBV7-2 to TRBJ2-5; tentatively, D is TRBD1 (7 bases). The CDR3 covers 16 residues. Germline-derived CDR1 and CDR2 are SGHTA and FQGNSA. V lost 0 bases, J lost 7 bases, and 18 bases lay in between. The CDR3 loop reads CASSLASGGQFRTQYF. CDR3 nucleotide sequence: TGTGCCAGCAGCTTAGCATCCGGGGGACAGTTCCGGACCCAGTACTTC.

This chain links TRBV6-2 or TRBV6-3 with TRBJ1-5; D perhaps matches TRBD1 (5 bases). Deletions cut 4 bases from V and 7 bases from J, with 11 bases between. The CDR3 totals 13 residues. Germline-derived CDR1 and CDR2 are MNHEY and SVGEGT. The CDR3 loop reads CASSFSGMQPQHF. DNA of the CDR3: TGTGCCAGCAGTTTTTCAGGGATGCAGCCCCAGCATTTT.

This chain joins TRBV6-1 and TRBJ2-1; D gene ambiguous. CDR3 length: 15 amino acids. CDR1 is MNHNS and CDR2 is SASEGT in the germline V gene. Trimming took 1 base from V and 1 from J, leaving 8 bases between them. The DNA of the CDR3 is TGTGCCAGCAGTGAAGAAGTAGGGTCCTACAATGAGCAGTTCTTC. Encoded protein: CASSEEVGSYNEQFF.

This clone was recorded only once. The chain recombines TRBV13 with TRBJ1-2; no firm D call. The CDR3 runs 14 residues. V shed 5 bases and J shed 6 bases, with 16 bases lying between them. Per the germline V gene, CDR1 is PRHDT and CDR2 is FYEKMQ (reference sequence). The CDR3 reads CASSPRAGFDGYTF. As DNA, the CDR3 is TGTGCCAGCAGCCCCCGGGCGGGATTTGATGGCTACACCTTC.

The chain is built from TRBV9 and TRBJ2-7; D possibly corresponds to TRBD2 (6 bases). V was cut by 4 bases and J by 5 bases, with 16 bases left in between. Looked up from germline, CDR1 is SGDLS and CDR2 is YYNGEE. This CDR3 has 14 amino acids. CDR3 amino acids: CASSRGSSIHEQYF. The CDR3 DNA follows: TGTGCCAGCAGCCGGGGGTCGTCGATCCACGAGCAGTACTTC.

The chain has TRBV11-2 and TRBJ2-3; D may be TRBD2 (5 bases). In germline, CDR1 is SGHAT, CDR2 FQNNGV. The CDR3 spans 15 residues. The V end was cut by 2 bases, the J end by 3 bases, with 12 bases between. The CDR3 loop reads CASSLLAGWTDTQYF. The CDR3 DNA follows: TGTGCCAGCAGCTTACTCGCGGGTTGGACAGATACGCAGTATTTT.

This sequence joins TRBV30 and TRBJ1-5; possibly TRBD1 for D (5 bases). The CDR3 is 16 amino acids. V lost 0 bases, J lost 3 bases, and 15 bases lay in between. Germline CDR1 and CDR2: GTSNPN and SVGIG (reference sequence). CDR3 DNA: TGTGCCTGGAGTGTACTGGGGCAGGAGCTCAATCAGCCCCAGCATTTT. Translation gives CAWSVLGQELNQPQHF.

The chain carries TRBV5-1 and TRBJ2-1, with 7 bases aligning to TRBD2. CDR3 size: 17 residues. V shed 0 bases and J 3 bases; nucleotides not matched to a gene: 9. CDR1 SGHRS and CDR2 YFSETQ come from the germline V gene. In DNA, the CDR3 is TGCGCCAGCAGCTTGGGATATGTGGGCGGGGGCTACAATGAGCAGTTCTTC. Translating gives CASSLGYVGGGYNEQFF. Variable domain in full (rest from reference TRBV5-1 and TRBJ2-1): KAGVTQTPRYLIKTRGQQVTLSCSPISGHRSVSWYQQTPGQGLQFLFEYFSETQRNKGNFPGRFSGRQFSNSRSEMNVSTLELGDSALYLCASSLGYVGGGYNEQFFGPGTRLTVL.

As regards this clone: The sample holds other DNA sequences that translate to the same CDR3. This chain links TRBV9 with TRBJ2-7; TRBD1 agrees at 7 bases. J gave up 0 bases and V 0 bases, and 3 bases lay outside the gene matches. Germline assignment: CDR1 SGDLS and CDR2 YYNGEE. The CDR3 is made up of 15 amino acids. This chain's CDR3 is CASSVGAGGSYEQYF. The CDR3 nucleotides are TGTGCCAGCAGCGTAGGGGCAGGGGGCTCCTACGAGCAGTACTTC.

J is TRBJ2-7 and V is TRBV18; D call uncertain. This CDR3 region has 12 residues. V was pared by 4 bases and J by 5 bases, with 9 bases between. The germline V gene has CDR1 KGHSH and CDR2 LQKENI. This CDR3 reads CASSREINEQYF. The CDR3 bases are TGTGCCAGCTCACGCGAAATCAACGAGCAGTACTTC.

J is TRBJ2-3 and V is TRBV12-3 or TRBV12-4; D gene unclear. Trimming took 3 bases from V and 7 from J, leaving 8 bases between them. CDR3 length: 12 residues. CDR3 DNA sequence: TGTGCCAGCAGTTTTAGGATATATACGCAGTATTTT. The encoded protein is CASSFRIYTQYF.

This chain links TRBV27 with TRBJ1-4; D may be TRBD1 (6 bases). The CDR3 consists of 17 residues. V shed 5 bases and J shed 0 bases, with 16 bases lying between them. The germline V gene encodes CDR1 MNHEY and CDR2 SMNVEV (reference sequence). The CDR3 DNA reads as TGTGCCAGCAGTGCTCGGGGGGCCGCTGCAACTAATGAAAAACTGTTTTTT. It encodes CASSARGAAATNEKLFF.

This clone was picked up a small number of times. The J gene is TRBJ1-6, the V gene TRBV14; D uncertain. The CDR3 length is 15 residues. Trimming stripped 4 bases from V and 1 base from J, with 8 bases between. CDR1 is SGHDN, CDR2 FVKESK, per germline. The DNA of the CDR3 is TGTGCCAGCAGCCTAAGGGTATCCTATAATTCACCCCTCCACTTT. Translated: CASSLRVSYNSPLHF.

The J gene is TRBJ2-3, the V gene TRBV7-2, with 7 nucleotides matching TRBD2. There are 15 residues in the CDR3. From germline, CDR1 is SGHTA and CDR2 FQGNSA. After removal of 2 bases from V and 0 bases from J, the junction contained 2 bases not matched to a gene. The CDR3 DNA follows: TGTGCCAGCAGCTTATCTAGCGGTAGCACAGATACGCAGTATTTT. It yields the protein CASSLSSGSTDTQYF.